Following are 19 T cell receptor beta chains from one sample sequenced in a study of blood T cell repertoires in COVID-19. Generated by immunoSEQ multiplex PCR, the TCRdb table keeps only in-frame clones and is missing some. The table shows about 110,000 clones, with 75% to 80% occurring only once. Sequencing was carried out using peripheral blood. These receptor sequences come from a woman over 75 with active or convalescent COVID-19.

CDR3 in amino acids: CASSLLAVSTDTQYF. DNA for the CDR3: TGTGCCAGCAGCTTGCTAGCGGTTAGCACAGATACGCAGTATTTT. The chain combines TRBV5-5 with TRBJ2-3; TRBD2 agrees at 7 bases. The CDR3 loop spans 15 amino acids. Germline values: CDR1 SGHKS, CDR2 YYEKEE (reference sequence). J lost 0 bases, V lost 1 base, and 2 bases had no gene match.

J is TRBJ2-7 and V is TRBV6-5, with TRBD1 as a possible D gene (6 bases). This CDR3 is built from 13 residues. From germline, CDR1 is MNHEY and CDR2 SVGAGI. The V and J ends lost 4 bases and 5 bases respectively, with 12 bases between them. For the CDR3, the DNA is TGTGCCAGCAGTTTCTTACAGGGAAACGAGCAGTACTTC. This gives the protein CASSFLQGNEQYF.

This clone was recorded once. This chain links TRBV15 with TRBJ2-3; D is undetermined. The V and J ends lost 4 bases and 6 bases respectively, with 11 bases between them. This CDR3 has 13 amino acids. The V gene's germline CDR1 is LNHNV and CDR2 YYDKDF (reference sequence). The CDR3 DNA reads as TGTGCCACCAGCAAGCCGTTTCTGGATACGCAGTATTTT. Amino acids: CATSKPFLDTQYF.

The chain links TRBV2 to TRBJ2-5; D may be TRBD1 (6 bases). Trimming removed 2 bases at V and 1 base at J, with 8 bases between. CDR1 is SNHLY and CDR2 is FYNNEI in the germline V gene. CDR3 length: 14 amino acids. The CDR3 nucleotides are TGTGCCAGCAGTGAATGGGGGCTCCAAGAGACCCAGTACTTC. This encodes CASSEWGLQETQYF.

This chain links TRBV29-1 with TRBJ1-2; maybe TRBD1 (5 bases). There are 12 residues in the CDR3. The germline CDR1 and CDR2 sequences are SQVTM and ANQGSEA. In DNA, the CDR3 is TGCAGAGTCACCTTGGGGGGTTATGGCTACACCTTC. Protein product: CRVTLGGYGYTF.

In its sample, this clone was seen a few times. The rearrangement joins TRBV4-2 to TRBJ1-4; 8 nucleotides agree with TRBD1. Losses at the gene ends were 1 base for V and 6 bases for J; bases not matched to a gene: 7. The CDR3 is 16 amino acids. CDR1 is LGHNA, CDR2 YNFKEQ, per germline. DNA of the CDR3: TGTGCCAGCAGCCAAGGCACCGACAGGGGTTATGAAAAACTGTTTTTT. Translating it yields CASSQGTDRGYEKLFF.

The chain combines TRBV28 with TRBJ1-4, with D uncertain. Trimming removed 3 bases from V and 7 bases from J, with 12 bases in between. The CDR3 runs 14 residues. Germline lookup yields CDR1 MDHEN and CDR2 SYDVKM. CDR3 DNA sequence: TGTGCCAGCAGTTTTTTTCGGAGGCCTGAAAAACTGTTTTTT. It specifies CASSFFRRPEKLFF. The full variable domain, in which reference TRBV28 and TRBJ1-4 provide the parts outside the CDR3, is DVKVTQSSRYLVKRTGEKVFLECVQDMDHENMFWYRQDPGLGLRLIYFSYDVKMKEKGDIPEGYSVSREKKERFSLILESASTNQTSMYLCASSFFRRPEKLFFGSGTQLSVL.

The chain employs TRBV6-6 and TRBJ2-3; 13 bases fit TRBD2. V lost 7 bases, J lost 2 bases, and 3 bases stayed unmatched. The germline CDR1 and CDR2 sequences are MNHNY and SVGAGI (reference sequence). CDR3 length: 15 amino acids. CDR3 protein: CASIGTSGTTDTQYF. As DNA, the CDR3 is TGTGCCAGCATCGGGACTAGCGGGACCACAGATACGCAGTATTTT.

The chain links TRBV9 to TRBJ2-3; 9 bases map to TRBD2. The CDR3 runs to 16 residues. Losses at the gene ends were 0 bases for V and 9 bases for J; bases not matched to a gene: 11. From germline, CDR1 is SGDLS and CDR2 YYNGEE. CDR3 region: CASSVVSTSGFNTQYF. In DNA form, the CDR3 reads TGTGCCAGCAGCGTAGTTAGTACTAGCGGGTTTAACACGCAGTATTTT.

The chain recombines TRBV15 with TRBJ1-4; tentatively, D is TRBD1 (5 bases). Per the germline V gene, CDR1 is LNHNV and CDR2 is YYDKDF (reference sequence). V was trimmed by 3 bases and J by 6 bases, leaving 11 bases between them. This CDR3 comprises 14 residues. CDR3 in amino acids: CATSSRWGDEKLFF. CDR3 bases: TGTGCCACCAGCAGCAGATGGGGCGATGAAAAACTGTTTTTT.

This chain links TRBV19 with TRBJ1-2, with D perhaps matching TRBD1 (6 bases). V was cut by 10 bases and J by 3 bases, with 21 bases left in between. Per germline, CDR1 LNHDA and CDR2 SQIVND (reference sequence). This CDR3 is 15 amino acids long. The CDR3 loop is CATKLQRGADYGYTF. The CDR3 bases are TGTGCCACTAAGCTCCAGCGGGGGGCAGACTATGGCTACACCTTC.

This clone occurred a few times. V is TRBV7-3 and J is TRBJ2-1, with TRBD2 identical over 10 bases. This CDR3 spans 16 amino acids. V lost 9 bases to trimming and J lost 7 bases; unmatched junction nucleotides: 15. Germline lookup yields CDR1 SGHTA and CDR2 FQGTGA. CDR3 loop: CARRRGTGLARNEQFF. In DNA, the CDR3 is TGTGCCAGAAGACGAGGGACGGGACTAGCGAGGAATGAGCAGTTCTTC.

V gene TRBV7-6 combines with J gene TRBJ1-5; weak D call: TRBD1 (6 bases). Trimming took 5 bases from V and 5 from J, leaving 10 bases between them. This CDR3 has 13 amino acids. Per germline, CDR1 SGHVS and CDR2 FNYEAQ. The CDR3 DNA follows: TGTGCCAGCAGCCCGAACAGGGATCAGCCCCAGCATTTT. This gives the protein CASSPNRDQPQHF.

The CDR3 region is CSVLPGGAYNEQFF. CDR3 nucleotides: TGCAGCGTCCTCCCGGGGGGCGCTTACAATGAGCAGTTCTTC. The rearrangement links TRBV29-1 to TRBJ2-1; D is perhaps TRBD2 (7 bases). The CDR3 has 14 amino acids. V gave up 6 bases and J gave up 4 bases, with 16 bases separating them. Germline lookup yields CDR1 SQVTM and CDR2 ANQGSEA.

The J gene is TRBJ2-1, the V gene TRBV5-1, with D perhaps TRBD1 (5 bases). The CDR3 consists of 14 residues. Germline V gene lookup returns CDR1 SGHRS and CDR2 YFSETQ. V lost 0 bases and J 5 bases, leaving 9 bases between the germline ends. The CDR3 is CASSLEAGNNEQFF. CDR3 DNA: TGCGCCAGCAGCTTGGAGGCAGGGAACAATGAGCAGTTCTTC.

This chain links TRBV23-1 with TRBJ2-7, with 8 bases that match TRBD1. TRBV23-1 is an open reading frame, and its role is uncertain. V lost 11 bases, J lost 2 bases, and 20 bases stayed unmatched. This CDR3 has 17 residues. The CDR3 sequence: CALLTWGRDRRTYEQYF. CDR3 sequence (DNA): TGCGCCCTCCTAACCTGGGGGCGGGACAGGCGTACCTACGAGCAGTACTTC.

The rearrangement joins TRBV28 to TRBJ1-5, with 7 bases identical to TRBD1. This CDR3 is 17 amino acids long. Per germline, CDR1 MDHEN and CDR2 SYDVKM. V was clipped by 1 base and J by 5 bases; unmatched bases: 11. For the CDR3, the DNA is TGTGCCAGCAGTTTATCCCTCGGAGGGGGCGGTGATCAGCCCCAGCATTTT. It yields the protein CASSLSLGGGGDQPQHF.

V and J are TRBV28 and TRBJ1-5; possibly TRBD1 for D (6 bases). This CDR3 region has 12 residues. Per the germline V gene, CDR1 is MDHEN and CDR2 is SYDVKM. V was pared by 6 bases and J by 5 bases, with 8 bases between. In DNA form, the CDR3 reads TGTGCCAGCAGACAGGGAGATCAGCCCCAGCATTTT. This codes for CASRQGDQPQHF.

This clone was observed a few times. This rearrangement joins TRBV24-1 to TRBJ1-2; 11 bases are a match to TRBD1. Germline V CDR1 and CDR2: KGHDR, SFDVKD. Germline trimming cut 4 bases from V and 7 bases from J; bases unmatched to any gene: 4. This CDR3 is built from 14 residues. CDR3 coding DNA: TGTGCCACCAGTGAACGGACAGGGGGCCTTGGCTACACCTTC. This sequence encodes CATSERTGGLGYTF.